This T cell receptor beta chain was obtained from a study of a mutant IDH1 vaccine in newly diagnosed glioma. Across the whole study: Scheduled for weeks 1, 3, 5, 7, 11, 15, 19 and 23, eight vaccinations were given to patients. Radiotherapy, temozolomide, or both had been given previously, and both were given to most. The first vaccination came 4-6 weeks after radiotherapy alone, or with temozolomide cycles.

Germline CDR1 is LNHDA and CDR2 is SQIVND (reference sequence). The trim removed 5 bases at V and 1 base at J, leaving 6 bases unmatched. The CDR3 extends over 16 amino acids. Time point here: week 23, last vaccination. What each vaccine dose contained was 300 ug of mutant IDH1 20-mer peptide, accompanied by topical imiquimod. The study enrolled donors with new WHO grade 3 or 4 IDH1-mutant, ATRX-lost astrocytomas. Profiled with immunoSEQ multiplex PCR; TCRdb holds only in-frame clones, not every one. The sample lists around 76,000 clones, more than 70% seen once, with 0.7% to 0.95% in the top ten. On this clone: Antigen: not known.

The V gene is TRBV19, the J gene TRBJ2-3; 10 positions agree with TRBD2. This clonotype was obtained from a woman between 45 and 60 years old with glioma. This specimen consisted of PBMCs, obtained from a glioma patient whose treatment included an IDH1 peptide vaccine. This CDR3 reads CASSVLAGVGTDTQYF. The CDR3 nucleotides are TGTGCCAGTAGTGTCCTAGCGGGAGTGGGCACAGATACGCAGTATTTT.